The source of this TCR beta chain is a study of response to subunit inactivated influenza vaccine. V dropped 4 bases and J dropped 3 bases, with 10 bases sitting between them. CDR1 SNHLY and CDR2 FYNNEI come from the germline V gene. The CDR3 runs 14 residues. TCRdb recomputed calls from the RT-PCR reads with MiXCR, one row per CDR3 protein. Seen here are approximately 290,000 distinct CDR3 sequences, around 22% observed once, and the top ten hold around 10%. This clonotype was picked up many times. This TCR came from a man between 50 and 69 years old who received an inactivated influenza vaccine. The V call is TRBV2, the J call TRBJ1-5; D is unresolved. This specimen was PBMCs from blood, taken approximately 20 months after vaccination. The CDR3, as DNA: TGTGCCAGCAGTGTTGGGCACCTCAATCAGCCCCAGCATTTT. This codes for CASSVGHLNQPQHF.